One and the same sample provided the 24 T cell receptor beta chains below, sequenced in a study of T-cell memory formation after mild COVID-19. In TCRdb, the 5' RACE reads were re-called with MiXCR into one record per CDR3 protein. The sample has some 100,000 distinct CDR3 sequences; around 10% are singletons. Sequencing input: PBMCs or a T cell subset sorted from them (not recorded which). Receptors originate from a man between 18 and 29 years old who had mild COVID-19 (a few samples of this study predate the infection). Cell type and time point are not known.

This clonotype was counted between two and nine times. The chain carries TRBV7-2 and TRBJ1-5; D is uncertain. Germline CDR1 and CDR2: SGHTA and FQGNSA. Trimming stripped 1 base from V and 8 bases from J, with 15 bases between. The length of the CDR3 is 15 residues. Written as DNA, the CDR3 is TGTGCCAGCAGCTTAGTGCCCACCAGGTTTGAGCCCCAGCATTTT. Residues: CASSLVPTRFEPQHF.

CDR3 bases: TGTGCCAGCAGTTTATCTAGAGGCACGTTGGGCTACACCTTC. Translation: CASSLSRGTLGYTF. V and J are TRBV27 and TRBJ1-2, with D hard to call. The V end was cut by 0 bases, the J end by 8 bases, with 13 bases between. This CDR3 has 14 residues. Germline values: CDR1 MNHEY, CDR2 SMNVEV (reference sequence).

V and J are TRBV13 and TRBJ2-7, with 9 bases matching TRBD2. With the DNA end fitting TRBJ2-1 better, the J assignment may be wrong. This CDR3 has 16 amino acids. The germline gives CDR1 PRHDT, CDR2 FYEKMQ (reference sequence). In nucleotides, the CDR3 is TGTGCCAGCAGCCCCGAAGGTGCGGGGGGGAGGAATGAGCAGTTCTTC. Translating gives CASSPEGAGGRNEQFF.

The J gene is TRBJ2-3, the V gene TRBV7-2, with TRBD2 matching over 8 bases. Trimming cost V 2 bases and J 6 bases; bases outside gene matches: 13. CDR3 length: 17 residues. Germline lookup yields CDR1 SGHTA and CDR2 FQGNSA. The CDR3 spells CASSLTLAGGPLDTQYF. The CDR3 bases are TGTGCCAGCAGCTTAACCCTCGCGGGGGGCCCTCTGGATACGCAGTATTTT.

This chain uses TRBV4-1 with TRBJ2-2; 8 bases are shared with TRBD1. Germline-derived CDR1 and CDR2 are MGHRA and YSYEKL. The V gene end was trimmed by 5 bases and the J gene end by 6 bases; junction bases not matched to a gene: 2. The CDR3 is 13 amino acids. The CDR3: CASSGQGAGELFF. Written as DNA, the CDR3 is TGCGCCAGCAGCGGACAGGGAGCCGGGGAGCTGTTTTTT.

This clonotype was seen a handful of times. The chain is built from TRBV6-6 and TRBJ2-1; TRBD1 matches at 7 bases. This CDR3 has 15 amino acids. V was pared by 5 bases and J by 1 base, with 5 bases of the junction left unmatched. Germline V CDR1 and CDR2: MNHNY, SVGAGI (reference sequence). The CDR3, as DNA: TGTGCCAGCAGTCCCACAGGGGCTTCCTACAATGAGCAGTTCTTC. Its translation is CASSPTGASYNEQFF.

This clonotype was picked up a small number of times. The rearrangement links TRBV27 to TRBJ1-1; D call uncertain. CDR1 and CDR2 from the germline V gene are MNHEY and SMNVEV (reference sequence). Deletions cut 1 base from V and 5 bases from J, with 8 bases between. The CDR3 runs to 13 residues. CDR3 nucleotide sequence: TGTGCCAGCAGTTTATTGGGGTGGACTGAAGCTTTCTTT. As protein: CASSLLGWTEAFF.

J is TRBJ2-2 and V is TRBV9; 10 bases are shared with TRBD1. Germline lookup yields CDR1 SGDLS and CDR2 YYNGEE. The CDR3 loop spans 16 amino acids. V lost 4 bases and J lost 3; bases outside the gene matches: 6. Written as DNA, the CDR3 is TGTGCCAGCAGCCCCGGACAGGGGGGGGACACCGGGGAGCTGTTTTTT. Protein sequence: CASSPGQGGDTGELFF.

The V gene is TRBV9, the J gene TRBJ1-2; TRBD1 matches at 8 bases. The CDR3 runs to 16 residues. V lost 4 bases to trimming and J lost 7 bases; unmatched junction nucleotides: 15. In germline, CDR1 is SGDLS, CDR2 YYNGEE. CDR3 in amino acids: CASSRGQEGIRSGYTF. Here the CDR3 DNA reads TGTGCCAGCAGCCGGGGACAGGAGGGTATAAGGTCTGGCTACACCTTC.

This clonotype was counted a few times. The rearrangement uses TRBV6-2 or TRBV6-3 and TRBJ2-6; D remains ambiguous. The V and J ends lost 5 bases and 1 base respectively, with 9 bases between them. This CDR3 contains 15 residues. Germline V lookup: CDR1 MNHEY, CDR2 SVGEGT. The CDR3 DNA reads TGTGCCAGCAGTCCTGAGTTGTCTGGGGCCAACGTCCTGACTTTC. Residues: CASSPELSGANVLTF.

V gene TRBV15 combines with J gene TRBJ1-4; the match to TRBD1 covers 7 bases. V lost 1 base and J lost 7; bases outside the gene matches: 6. Germline assignment: CDR1 LNHNV and CDR2 YYDKDF (reference sequence). The length of the CDR3 is 15 residues. The CDR3 is CATSRVDRPAEKLFF. The CDR3 DNA reads TGTGCCACCAGCAGAGTGGACAGGCCAGCTGAAAAACTGTTTTTT.

In nucleotides, the CDR3 is TGTGCCAGCAGCCCGCCGGAGGGGGTCACAGATACGCAGTATTTT. Translated: CASSPPEGVTDTQYF. The genes are TRBV7-2 and TRBJ2-3; D may match TRBD1 or TRBD2 (6 bases each). Germline-derived CDR1 and CDR2 are SGHTA and FQGNSA. The V end lost 5 bases, the J end lost 2 bases, and 14 bases lay between the germline ends. There are 15 residues in the CDR3.

V and J are TRBV5-8 and TRBJ2-3; 8 positions agree with TRBD2. The germline V gene encodes CDR1 SGHTS and CDR2 YDEGEE. This CDR3 is built from 15 residues. Trimming at V came to 7 bases and at J to 6 bases, leaving 13 bases not matched to a gene. The CDR3 DNA is TGTGCCAGCGCGATAGGGGTAGCGGGGCAGGATACGCAGTATTTT. The encoded protein is CASAIGVAGQDTQYF.

The V and J genes are TRBV20-1 and TRBJ2-3; D might be TRBD1 or TRBD2, each matching 5 bases. The CDR3 consists of 15 residues. Trimming shortened V by 0 bases and J by 6 bases, and 16 bases separated the two germline ends. Germline lookup yields CDR1 DFQATT and CDR2 SNEGSKA (reference sequence). CDR3 bases: TGCAGTGCTAGAGACCTCGTGGGACCGGGGGATACGCAGTATTTT. Residues: CSARDLVGPGDTQYF.

This clonotype has a count of ten or more. The V call is TRBV5-1, the J call TRBJ2-3; D is uncertain. The CDR3 contains 16 residues. Germline loops: CDR1 SGHRS, CDR2 YFSETQ. Between the trimmed V and J ends, which lost 2 bases and 0 bases, there was a span of 13 bases. CDR3 in amino acids: CASSFRPGPSTDTQYF. Written as DNA, the CDR3 is TGCGCCAGCAGCTTCCGTCCGGGCCCTAGCACAGATACGCAGTATTTT.

The J gene is TRBJ1-4, the V gene TRBV15; weak D call: TRBD1 (5 bases). The germline V gene encodes CDR1 LNHNV and CDR2 YYDKDF (reference sequence). This CDR3 region has 15 residues. The V and J ends lost 0 bases and 8 bases respectively, with 13 bases between them. The chain's CDR3 is CATSRDRGWGEKLFF. The CDR3 DNA follows: TGTGCCACCAGCAGAGATCGGGGGTGGGGGGAAAAACTGTTTTTT.

This clonotype appeared many times. This sequence joins TRBV6-5 and TRBJ1-3; D perhaps matches TRBD1 (5 bases). This CDR3 spans 17 amino acids. Per germline, CDR1 MNHEY and CDR2 SVGAGI. V lost 0 bases and J lost 0, with 12 bases in between. The CDR3 reads CASSYSKGMSSGNTIYF. The DNA for the CDR3 is TGTGCCAGCAGTTACTCGAAGGGGATGAGCTCTGGAAACACCATATATTTT.

Many counts were recorded for this clonotype. The rearrangement joins TRBV5-1 to TRBJ2-2; no firm D call. The germline V and J ends were trimmed by 2 bases and 5 bases, with 7 bases remaining between them. The germline V gene has CDR1 SGHRS and CDR2 YFSETQ. CDR3 length: 13 amino acids. CDR3 in amino acids: CASSFQETGELFF. Written as DNA, the CDR3 is TGCGCCAGCAGCTTTCAGGAAACCGGGGAGCTGTTTTTT. The full variable domain, completed using reference TRBV5-1 and TRBJ2-2, is KAGVTQTPRYLIKTRGQQVTLSCSPISGHRSVSWYQQTPGQGLQFLFEYFSETQRNKGNFPGRFSGRQFSNSRSEMNVSTLELGDSALYLCASSFQETGELFFGEGSRLTVL.

A few counts support this clonotype. The V and J genes are TRBV7-3 and TRBJ2-5; D is perhaps TRBD2 (6 bases). Trimming left V 3 bases short and J 9 bases short, with 11 bases between. The CDR3 has 12 residues. CDR1 is SGHTA, CDR2 FQGTGA, per germline. The CDR3 sequence is CASSLGGSAQYF. DNA for the CDR3: TGTGCCAGCAGCTTGGGGGGTTCGGCCCAGTACTTC.

The V call is TRBV5-1, the J call TRBJ1-1; D perhaps matches TRBD1 (6 bases). The CDR3 loop spans 14 amino acids. CDR1 and CDR2 (germline): SGHRS, YFSETQ. Trimming shortened V by 4 bases and J by 2 bases, and 12 bases separated the two germline ends. CDR3 sequence: CASSPTGANTEAFF. The DNA for the CDR3 is TGCGCCAGCAGCCCGACAGGAGCTAACACTGAAGCTTTCTTT. Using reference TRBV5-1 and TRBJ1-1 for the parts outside the CDR3, the full variable domain is KAGVTQTPRYLIKTRGQQVTLSCSPISGHRSVSWYQQTPGQGLQFLFEYFSETQRNKGNFPGRFSGRQFSNSRSEMNVSTLELGDSALYLCASSPTGANTEAFFGQGTRLTVV.

Many counts were recorded for this clonotype. This chain links TRBV4-2 with TRBJ2-4, with 8 bases lining up with TRBD2. CDR1 and CDR2 from the germline V gene are LGHNA and YNFKEQ. The J segment lost 16 bases and the V segment lost 4 bases, leaving 12 bases of the junction unmatched. The CDR3 runs 13 residues. CDR3 protein: CASSPGTSGIIYF. CDR3 nucleotides: TGTGCCAGCAGCCCGGGGACTAGTGGAATAATATACTTC.

This clonotype came up once. This chain uses TRBV4-1 with TRBJ2-5, with no clear D. CDR1 and CDR2 (germline): MGHRA, YSYEKL. V lost 1 base, J lost 8 bases, and 14 bases lay in between. The CDR3 runs to 14 residues. Here the CDR3 DNA reads TGCGCCAGCAGCCAAGGGACCGGACCGGATACCCAGTACTTC. Amino acids: CASSQGTGPDTQYF.

In DNA, the CDR3 is TGTGCCAGCAGCTTAGGTCCGGGGGGCGGTTCACCCCTCCACTTT. Translating gives CASSLGPGGGSPLHF. This rearrangement joins TRBV11-2 to TRBJ1-6, with a weak D call TRBD1 (6 bases). Germline CDR1 reads SGHAT; CDR2 reads FQNNGV. The CDR3 covers 15 residues. The V and J ends lost 1 base and 9 bases respectively, with 13 bases between them.

J is TRBJ2-1 and V is TRBV10-2; 9 positions agree with TRBD1. V gave up 2 bases and J gave up 3 bases; unmatched junction bases: 5. The CDR3 extends over 16 amino acids. The germline V gene encodes CDR1 WSHSY and CDR2 SAAADI. The CDR3 bases are TGCGCCAGCAGTGAGGGTATGGGACAGGGCTACAATGAGCAGTTCTTC. Translating it yields CASSEGMGQGYNEQFF.